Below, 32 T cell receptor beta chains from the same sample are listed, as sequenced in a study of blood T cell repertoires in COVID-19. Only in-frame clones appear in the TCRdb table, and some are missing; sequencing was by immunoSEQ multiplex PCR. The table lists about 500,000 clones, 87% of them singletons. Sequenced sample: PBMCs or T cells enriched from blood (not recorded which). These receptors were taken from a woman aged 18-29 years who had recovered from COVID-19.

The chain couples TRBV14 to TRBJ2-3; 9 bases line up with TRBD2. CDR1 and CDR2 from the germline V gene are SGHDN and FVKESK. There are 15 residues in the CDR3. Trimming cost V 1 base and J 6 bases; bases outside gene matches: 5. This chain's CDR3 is CASSQASGVFDTQYF. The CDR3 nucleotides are TGTGCCAGCAGCCAAGCTAGCGGGGTATTTGATACGCAGTATTTT.

The CDR3 reads CASRPWSGYNSPLHF. CDR3 nucleotide sequence: TGTGCCAGCCGACCTTGGAGCGGCTATAATTCACCCCTCCACTTT. The chain recombines TRBV11-2 with TRBJ1-6, with unresolved D. The germline V and J ends were trimmed by 8 bases and 3 bases, with 14 bases remaining between them. The CDR3 has 15 residues. Germline V gene data show CDR1 as SGHAT and CDR2 as FQNNGV.

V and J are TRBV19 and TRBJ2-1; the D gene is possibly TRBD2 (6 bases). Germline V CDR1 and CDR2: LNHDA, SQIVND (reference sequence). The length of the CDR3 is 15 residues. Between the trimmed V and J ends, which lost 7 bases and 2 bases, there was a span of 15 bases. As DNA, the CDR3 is TGTGCCAGTACCAATATGGGGGGAGCCTACAATGAGCAGTTCTTC. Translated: CASTNMGGAYNEQFF.

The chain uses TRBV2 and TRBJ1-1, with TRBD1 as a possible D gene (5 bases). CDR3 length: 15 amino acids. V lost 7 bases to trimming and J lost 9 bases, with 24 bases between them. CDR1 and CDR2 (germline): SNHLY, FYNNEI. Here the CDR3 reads CASTLLSSDKDKAFF. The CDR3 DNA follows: TGTGCCAGCACCCTCCTCTCCTCGGACAAGGATAAAGCTTTCTTT.

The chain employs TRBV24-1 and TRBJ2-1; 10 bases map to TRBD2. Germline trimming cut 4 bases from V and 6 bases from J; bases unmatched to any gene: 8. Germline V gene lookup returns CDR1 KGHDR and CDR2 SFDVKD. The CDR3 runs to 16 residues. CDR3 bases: TGTGCCACCAGTGACTCGCTAGCGGGGGACCTCAATGAGCAGTTCTTC. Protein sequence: CATSDSLAGDLNEQFF.

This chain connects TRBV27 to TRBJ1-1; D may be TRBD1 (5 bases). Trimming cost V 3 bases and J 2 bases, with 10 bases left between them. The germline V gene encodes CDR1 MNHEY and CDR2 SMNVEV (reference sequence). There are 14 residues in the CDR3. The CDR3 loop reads CASSFSRENTEAFF. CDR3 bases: TGTGCCAGCAGTTTTAGCAGGGAAAACACTGAAGCTTTCTTT.

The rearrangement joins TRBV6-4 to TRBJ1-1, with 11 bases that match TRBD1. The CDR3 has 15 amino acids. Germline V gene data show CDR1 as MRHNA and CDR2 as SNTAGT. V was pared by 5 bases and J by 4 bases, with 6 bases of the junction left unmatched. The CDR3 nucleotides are TGTGCCAGCAGTAAATCCGGGACAGGGGGCACTGAAGCTTTCTTT. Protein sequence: CASSKSGTGGTEAFF.

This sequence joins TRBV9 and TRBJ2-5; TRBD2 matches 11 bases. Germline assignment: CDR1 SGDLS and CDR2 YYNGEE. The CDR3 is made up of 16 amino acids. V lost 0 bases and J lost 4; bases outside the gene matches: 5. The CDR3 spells CASSVVVAGGRETQYF. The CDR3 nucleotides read TGTGCCAGCAGCGTAGTAGTAGCGGGGGGGCGAGAGACCCAGTACTTC.

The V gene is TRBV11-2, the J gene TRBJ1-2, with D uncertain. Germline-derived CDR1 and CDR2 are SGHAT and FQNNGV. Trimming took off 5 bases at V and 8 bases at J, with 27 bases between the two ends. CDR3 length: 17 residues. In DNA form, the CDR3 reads TGTGCCAGCAGCCCCCTAAGGTCTGGGCCCCCCGGAAGGGGCTACACCTTC. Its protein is CASSPLRSGPPGRGYTF.

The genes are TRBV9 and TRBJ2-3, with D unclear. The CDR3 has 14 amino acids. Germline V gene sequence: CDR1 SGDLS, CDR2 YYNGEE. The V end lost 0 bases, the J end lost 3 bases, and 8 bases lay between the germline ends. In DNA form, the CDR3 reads TGTGCCAGCAGCGTAGGAGTCTTAACAGATACGCAGTATTTT. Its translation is CASSVGVLTDTQYF.

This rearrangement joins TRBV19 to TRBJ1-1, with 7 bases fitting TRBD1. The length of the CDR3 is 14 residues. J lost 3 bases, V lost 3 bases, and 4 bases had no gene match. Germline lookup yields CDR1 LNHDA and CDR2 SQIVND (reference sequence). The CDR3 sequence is CASSMDRRHTEAFF. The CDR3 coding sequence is TGTGCCAGTAGTATGGACAGGAGGCACACTGAAGCTTTCTTT. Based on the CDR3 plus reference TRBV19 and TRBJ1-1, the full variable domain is DGGITQSPKYLFRKEGQNVTLSCEQNLNHDAMYWYRQDPGQGLRLIYYSQIVNDFQKGDIAEGYSVSREKKESFPLTVTSAQKNPTAFYLCASSMDRRHTEAFFGQGTRLTVV.

The CDR3 DNA sequence: TGTGCCAGCAAGCCGGGTCCCTTCTCTGGAAACACCATATATTTT. Amino acid sequence: CASKPGPFSGNTIYF. The V and J genes are TRBV7-2 and TRBJ1-3; D remains unclear. The CDR3 length is 15 residues. The ends were cut back, 7 bases at V and 0 bases at J, with 13 bases in the middle. CDR1 SGHTA and CDR2 FQGNSA come from the germline V gene.

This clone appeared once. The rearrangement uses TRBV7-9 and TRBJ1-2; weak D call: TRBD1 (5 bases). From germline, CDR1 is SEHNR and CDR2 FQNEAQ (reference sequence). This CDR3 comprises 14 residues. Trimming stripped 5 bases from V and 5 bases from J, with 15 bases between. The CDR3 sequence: CASSQPRGGYGYTF. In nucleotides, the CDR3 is TGTGCCAGCAGCCAACCTCGGGGGGGTTATGGCTACACCTTC. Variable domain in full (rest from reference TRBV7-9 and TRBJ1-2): DTGVSQNPRHKITKRGQNVTFRCDPISEHNRLYWYRQTLGQGPEFLTYFQNEAQLEKSRLLSDRFSAERPKGSFSTLEIQRTEQGDSAMYLCASSQPRGGYGYTFGSGTRLTVV.

The CDR3 protein is CASSSSEDNEQFF. The CDR3 DNA reads TGTGCCAGCTCCTCCTCAGAGGACAATGAGCAGTTCTTC. V is TRBV18 and J is TRBJ2-1; D uncertain. Germline loops: CDR1 KGHSH, CDR2 LQKENI. CDR3 size: 13 residues. V lost 6 bases, J lost 5 bases, and 11 bases lay in between.

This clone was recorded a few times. This chain's CDR3 is CASSLVPGAYEQYF. In DNA, the CDR3 is TGTGCCAGCAGCCTGGTTCCAGGGGCCTACGAGCAGTACTTC. The chain combines TRBV5-4 with TRBJ2-7; D may be TRBD1 (6 bases). The V gene's germline CDR1 is SGHNT and CDR2 YYREEE (reference sequence). The CDR3 runs to 14 residues. V lost 4 bases and J 2 bases, leaving 13 bases between the germline ends.

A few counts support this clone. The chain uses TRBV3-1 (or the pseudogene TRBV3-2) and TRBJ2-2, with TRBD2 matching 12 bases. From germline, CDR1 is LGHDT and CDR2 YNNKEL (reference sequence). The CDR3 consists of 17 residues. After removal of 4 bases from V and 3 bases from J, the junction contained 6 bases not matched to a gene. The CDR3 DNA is TGTGCCAGCAGCCTGTCTAGCGGGGGGGCGGACACCGGGGAGCTGTTTTTT. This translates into CASSLSSGGADTGELFF.

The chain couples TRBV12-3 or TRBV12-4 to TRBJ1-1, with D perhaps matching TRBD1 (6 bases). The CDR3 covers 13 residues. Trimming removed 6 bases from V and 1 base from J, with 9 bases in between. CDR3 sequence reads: CASRKTGNTEAFF. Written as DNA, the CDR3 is TGTGCCAGCAGGAAGACAGGGAACACTGAAGCTTTCTTT.

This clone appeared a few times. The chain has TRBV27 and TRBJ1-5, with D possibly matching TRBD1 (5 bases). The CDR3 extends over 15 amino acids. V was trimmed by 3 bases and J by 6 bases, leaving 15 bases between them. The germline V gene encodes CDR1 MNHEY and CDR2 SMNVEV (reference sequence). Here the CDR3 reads CASSFSRVAGQPQHF. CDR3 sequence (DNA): TGTGCCAGCAGTTTTTCCAGGGTGGCCGGTCAGCCCCAGCATTTT.

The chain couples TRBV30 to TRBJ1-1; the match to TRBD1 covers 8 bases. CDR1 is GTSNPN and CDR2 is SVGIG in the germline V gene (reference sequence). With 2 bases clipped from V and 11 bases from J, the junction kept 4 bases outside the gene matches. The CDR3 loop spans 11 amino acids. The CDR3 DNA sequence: TGTGCCTGGAGTTCATGGACAGGGGCTTTCTTT. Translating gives CAWSSWTGAFF.

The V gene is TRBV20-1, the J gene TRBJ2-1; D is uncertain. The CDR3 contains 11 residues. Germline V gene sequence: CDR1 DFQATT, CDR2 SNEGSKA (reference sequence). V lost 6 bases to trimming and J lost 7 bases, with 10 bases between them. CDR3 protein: CSALTTNEQFF. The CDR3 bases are TGCAGTGCCCTAACGACAAATGAGCAGTTCTTC.

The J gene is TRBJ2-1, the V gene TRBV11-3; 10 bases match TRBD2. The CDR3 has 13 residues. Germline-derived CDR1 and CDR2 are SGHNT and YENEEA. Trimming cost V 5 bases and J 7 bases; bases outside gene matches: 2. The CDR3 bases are TGTGCCAGCAGCCCTAGCGGGGGAAATGAGCAGTTCTTC. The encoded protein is CASSPSGGNEQFF. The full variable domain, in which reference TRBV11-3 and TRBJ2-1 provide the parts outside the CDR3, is EAGVVQSPRYKIIEKKQPVAFWCNPISGHNTLYWYLQNLGQGPELLIRYENEEAVDDSQLPKDRFSAERLKGVDSTLKIQPAELGDSAVYLCASSPSGGNEQFFGPGTRLTVL.

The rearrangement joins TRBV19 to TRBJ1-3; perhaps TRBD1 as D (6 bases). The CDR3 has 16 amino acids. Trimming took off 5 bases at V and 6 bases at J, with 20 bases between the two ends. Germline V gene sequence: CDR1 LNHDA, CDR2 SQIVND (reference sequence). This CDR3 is CASSSGQPRLSNTIYF. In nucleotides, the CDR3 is TGTGCCAGTAGTTCCGGACAGCCTCGACTGTCAAACACCATATATTTT.

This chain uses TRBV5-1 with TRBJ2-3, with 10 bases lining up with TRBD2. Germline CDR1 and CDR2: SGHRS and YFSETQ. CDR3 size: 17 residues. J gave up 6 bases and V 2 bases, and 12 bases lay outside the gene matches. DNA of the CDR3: TGCGCCAGCAGCTTCCACAGCACTAGCGGGGTCGACGATACGCAGTATTTT. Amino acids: CASSFHSTSGVDDTQYF.

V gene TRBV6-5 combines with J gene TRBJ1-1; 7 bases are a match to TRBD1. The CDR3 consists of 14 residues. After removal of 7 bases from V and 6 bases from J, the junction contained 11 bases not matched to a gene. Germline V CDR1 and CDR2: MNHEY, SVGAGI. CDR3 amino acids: CASTLDRDSAEAFF. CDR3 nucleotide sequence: TGTGCCAGCACCCTAGACAGGGATAGCGCTGAAGCTTTCTTT.

In DNA form, the CDR3 reads TGTGCCAGCACCAGGTCCCAGATATACAATGAGCAGTTCTTC. Its protein product is CASTRSQIYNEQFF. The rearrangement uses TRBV28 and TRBJ2-1, with D hard to call. The CDR3 has 14 amino acids. Per the germline V gene, CDR1 is MDHEN and CDR2 is SYDVKM. The ends were cut back, 7 bases at V and 4 bases at J, with 14 bases in the middle.

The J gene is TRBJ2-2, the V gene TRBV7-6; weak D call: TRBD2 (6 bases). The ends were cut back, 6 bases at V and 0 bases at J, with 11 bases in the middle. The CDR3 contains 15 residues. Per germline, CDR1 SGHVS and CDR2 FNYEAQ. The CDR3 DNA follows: TGTGCCAGCAGATTCGGAGGGGCGAACACCGGGGAGCTGTTTTTT. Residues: CASRFGGANTGELFF.

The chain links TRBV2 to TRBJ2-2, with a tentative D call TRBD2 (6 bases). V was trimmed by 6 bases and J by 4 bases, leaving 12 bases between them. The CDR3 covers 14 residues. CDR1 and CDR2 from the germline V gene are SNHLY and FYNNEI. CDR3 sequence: CASRIGGGTGELFF. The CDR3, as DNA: TGTGCCAGCAGAATCGGGGGAGGCACCGGGGAGCTGTTTTTT.

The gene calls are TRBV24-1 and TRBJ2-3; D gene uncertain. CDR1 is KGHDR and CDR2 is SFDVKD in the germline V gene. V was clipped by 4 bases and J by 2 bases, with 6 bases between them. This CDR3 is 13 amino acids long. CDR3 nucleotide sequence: TGTGCCACCAGTGACAGTTACACAGATACGCAGTATTTT. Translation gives CATSDSYTDTQYF.

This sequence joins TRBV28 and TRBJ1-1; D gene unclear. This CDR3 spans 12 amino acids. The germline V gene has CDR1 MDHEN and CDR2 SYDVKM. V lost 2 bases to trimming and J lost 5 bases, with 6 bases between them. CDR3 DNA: TGTGCCAGCAGTTTAGACGGGACTGAAGCTTTCTTT. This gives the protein CASSLDGTEAFF.

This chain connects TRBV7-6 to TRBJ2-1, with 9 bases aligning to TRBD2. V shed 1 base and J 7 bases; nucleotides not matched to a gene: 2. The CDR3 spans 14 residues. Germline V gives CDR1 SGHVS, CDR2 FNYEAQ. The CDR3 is CASSLGGGANEQFF. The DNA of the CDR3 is TGTGCCAGCAGCTTAGGCGGGGGGGCTAATGAGCAGTTCTTC.

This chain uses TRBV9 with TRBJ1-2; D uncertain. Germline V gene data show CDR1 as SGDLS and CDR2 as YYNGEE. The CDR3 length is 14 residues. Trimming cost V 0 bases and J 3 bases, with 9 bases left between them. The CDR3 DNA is TGTGCCAGCAGCGTAGAGGAGGGCTACTATGGCTACACCTTC. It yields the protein CASSVEEGYYGYTF.

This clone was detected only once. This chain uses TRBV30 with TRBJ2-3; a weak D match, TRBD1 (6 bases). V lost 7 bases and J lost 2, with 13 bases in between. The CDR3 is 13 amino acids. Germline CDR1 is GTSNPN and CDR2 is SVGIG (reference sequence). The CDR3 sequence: CAYAGAPTDTQYF. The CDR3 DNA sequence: TGTGCCTATGCAGGGGCTCCCACAGATACGCAGTATTTT. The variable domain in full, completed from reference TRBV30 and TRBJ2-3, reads SQTIHQWPATLVQPVGSPLSLECTVEGTSNPNLYWYRQAAGRGLQLLFYSVGIGQISSEVPQNLSASRPQDRQFILSSKKLLLSDSGFYLCAYAGAPTDTQYFGPGTRLTVL.